The present TCR beta chain was sequenced within a study of blood T cell repertoires in COVID-19 (TCRdb year 2020). Some background on the complete study: Samples from collaborators originated in the United States, Italy and Spain and spanned both the acute and convalescent phases of COVID-19. The prospective study material was composed of cDNA or gDNA derived from T cells, B-cell-depleted T cells, or PBMCs. Subjects who had been exposed to COVID-19, were actively infected with it, or had recovered from it provided the deeply sampled blood TCRbeta repertoires that made up the dataset. The repertoires were released in a freely available public database meant as a resource for research on the immune response to SARS-CoV-2. Samples were obtained from the ongoing ImmuneRACE study (first 160 participants) and from 1,254 subjects provided by 6 global collaborators. Sample metadata almost always included a de-identified subject ID, COVID-19 status, age in years and sex. Where available, HLA class I and class II types were taken from metadata supplied by the sample provider and were not determined by assay-based typing. Results the study describes overall, beyond this receptor: How much clinical and demographic metadata was included differed by source and by participant, and the metadata was provided uncurated.

The immunoSEQ Assay, a bias-controlled multiplex PCR, was used to amplify TCRbeta CDR3 regions from genomic DNA. The authors processed their data as follows. The number of nucleated cells in each sample was estimated by amplification of reference gene primers within the assay. To quantify the absolute abundance of each unique TCRbeta CDR3 rearrangement, sequence reads were collapsed and filtered. For each sample, productive Simpson clonality was calculated by taking the square root of Simpson's diversity index across productive rearrangements. Entries here come from immuneACCESS through TCRdb and include only in-frame sequences with V and J called. Some clones fail to appear in such tables; in the studies checked, an unresolved V gene covers under half of the shortfall, and the cause of the remainder is unknown. V and J calls and clone size come straight from that table; D and trimming were deduced from the DNA. The sample includes approximately 55,000 clones, with about nine tenths observed a single time. The ten top clones hold roughly 6.2% of the sample.

Whole blood was collected in K2EDTA tubes by collaborating institutions according to the institutions' own protocols. For TCRbeta analysis, collaborators shipped samples as frozen whole blood, isolated PBMCs, or DNA extracted from either of those sample types. According to the germline V gene, CDR1 reads SNHLY and CDR2 reads FYNNEI. The CDR3, cysteine through phenylalanine, is 11 amino acids long. Only the CDR3 region is kept as DNA, spanning 33 bases read in frame from base 1. V sheds 7 bases and J sheds 5 bases, leaving 8 bases between their ends. In regard to this clone: It lacks a known antigen. No much larger clone is present one base from it, and per-base qualities are unavailable.

The V and J genes are TRBV2 and TRBJ1-1; no confident D gene assignment can be made. Sample: peripheral blood. This TCR was recovered from a man in his forties with acute or convalescent COVID-19. The CDR3 reads as follows: CASIGGTEAFF. Read as DNA, the sequence is TGTGCCAGCATCGGAGGGACTGAAGCTTTCTTT.